The rows below give T cell receptor beta chains drawn from one sample of a study of T cell changes during pregnancy in multiple sclerosis. The data were produced by immunoSEQ multiplex PCR, yet TCRdb's version contains in-frame clones alone and is incomplete. Among over 40,000 clones listed, 70% to 90% were seen once. The starting material was CD8+ T cells from peripheral blood mononuclear cells, obtained after pregnancy. The receptor source for this set is a female donor in good health, enrolled as a control in a pregnancy study. CDR3s include the opening cysteine and the closing phenylalanine or tryptophan. D genes are given only for firm matches. Rows may omit the clone size; those that give it use once, few, many or a size class.

>NA|TRBJ2-7|TRBV30|TRBD1|16
TGTGCCTGGAGTGTACAGGGACAGGGATTCTCCTACGAGCAGTACTTC
CAWSVQGQGFSYEQYF
>NA|TRBJ1-2|TRBV5-1|TRBD1|15
TGCGCCAGCAGTTTGCGACAGGGCTCCCCCTATGGCTACACCTTC
CASSLRQGSPYGYTF
>NA|TRBJ2-7|TRBV27|TRBD2|14
TGTGCCAGCAGTTTAGCGGGGGATTCCTACGAGCAGTACTTC
CASSLAGDSYEQYF
>NA|TRBJ2-1|TRBV11-2|NA|15
TGTGCCAGCAGCTTAGTAGAGGGGGGGGTGAATGAGCAGTTCTTC
CASSLVEGGVNEQFF
>NA|TRBJ1-1|TRBV7-9|NA|12
TGTGCCAGCAGCTTGGGGCTCACTGAAGCTTTCTTT
CASSLGLTEAFF
>NA|TRBJ2-7|TRBV5-6|NA|15
TGTGCCAGCAGCCCCGTTGGGCAGGGATCCTACGAGCAGTACTTC
CASSPVGQGSYEQYF
>once|TRBJ2-3|TRBV6-4|TRBD2|14
TGTGCCAGCACCGCGGGGGGTAGCACAGATACGCAGTATTTT
CASTAGGSTDTQYF
>NA|TRBJ1-4|TRBV9|TRBD1|15
TGTGCCAGCAGCGTCGGGACAGGGGGAAATGAAAAACTGTTTTTT
CASSVGTGGNEKLFF
>NA|TRBJ1-2|TRBV18|NA|14
TGTGCCAGCTCACCAGCGGGAGGGAAGGATGGCTACACCTTC
CASSPAGGKDGYTF
>NA|TRBJ2-3|TRBV4-3|NA|19
TGCGCCAGCAGCCAAGAGGCCCTTTCAGGGGCCCAAAGGACAGATACGCAGTATTTT
CASSQEALSGAQRTDTQYF
>few|TRBJ1-6|TRBV11-1|TRBD1|13
TGTGCCAGCAGCTTGGACAGGAAGTCACCCCTCCACTTT
CASSLDRKSPLHF
>many|TRBJ2-1|TRBV4-1|NA|16
TGCGCCAGCAGCCACAGCGGGGCCCCAGGGGTCAATGAGCAGTTCTTC
CASSHSGAPGVNEQFF
>NA|TRBJ1-1|TRBV10-3|TRBD1|14
TGTGCCATCAGTGTTGGGGACAGGGCGCCTGAAGCTTTCTTT
CAISVGDRAPEAFF
>few|TRBJ1-6|TRBV7-9|NA|15
TGTGCCAGCAGCTTTTTTGCGGACAGTAATTCACCCCTCCACTTT
CASSFFADSNSPLHF
>once|TRBJ1-1|TRBV19|NA|13
TGTGCCAGTAGTGCCCGGACAGCCACTGAAGCTTTCTTT
CASSARTATEAFF
>once|TRBJ1-4|TRBV4-3|TRBD1|17
TGCGCCAGCAGCCAAGACTGGGACAGGGTCGGGGAGGAAAAACTGTTTTTT
CASSQDWDRVGEEKLFF
>NA|TRBJ2-3|TRBV7-3|TRBD2|15
TGTGCCAGCAGCTGGGGGGGACTAGCGACAGATACGCAGTATTTT
CASSWGGLATDTQYF
>NA|TRBJ1-2|TRBV9|TRBD1|15
TGTGCCAGCAGCGAGACAGGGGATCAAGGCTATGGCTACACCTTC
CASSETGDQGYGYTF
>NA|TRBJ1-1|TRBV14|TRBD1|15
TGTGCCAGCAGCCGACCGGGACAGGGAAGGGTTGATGCTTTCTTT
CASSRPGQGRVDAFF
>NA|TRBJ2-1|TRBV25-1|NA|15
TGTGCCAGCAGTGGACGGAGGGGATGGAGCAATGAGCAGTTCTTC
CASSGRRGWSNEQFF
>NA|TRBJ2-5|TRBV4-2|TRBD2|15
TGTGCCAGCAGCGAAAATAGCGGGGGGCAAGAGACCCAGTACTTC
CASSENSGGQETQYF
>NA|TRBJ1-6|TRBV7-2|NA|16
TGTGCCAGCAGCGGGGGGTTCAGCTCCTATAATTCACCCCTCCACTTT
CASSGGFSSYNSPLHF
>NA|TRBJ2-7|TRBV25-1|NA|15
TGTGCCAGCAGTGATAATCTGTACTCCGCGGATGAGCAGTACTTC
CASSDNLYSADEQYF